This T cell receptor (beta chain) was sequenced in a study of shared clonotypes between healthy human individuals (dated by TCRdb to about 2020). About the study as a whole: The cohort comprised two women and three men aged 18 to 49 years. For each donor, CD4 naive and CD4 memory were each run on three plates, CD8 naive on two plates, and CD8 memory on one plate. To estimate repertoire size and how much clonotype sharing occurs between individuals, the study deeply sequenced the blood TCR repertoires of a handful of healthy adults. Different laboratories and diverse techniques were used to prepare libraries and sequence TCR repertoires, to increase sequencing depth and limit assay-specific biases. Between about 0.8 and 9.5 billion PBMCs per donor were obtained by leukapheresis.

In the case of this clone: Its antigen is not yet known. Base-call qualities are not available, and no considerably larger clone is one nucleotide away.

Donors were healthy HIV-negative adults with no recently reported acute infections or vaccinations. Every donor was a Caucasian adult living in Nashville, Tennessee, USA. CD4+ T cells were enriched by magnetic negative selection, after which naive cells were positively selected on CD45RA and the negative fraction was taken as the memory subset. Blood was collected by leukapheresis, and PBMCs were isolated by Ficoll-Histopaque density gradient centrifugation and then cryopreserved in liquid nitrogen vapor phase. Purity and quantity of every magnetically sorted T cell population were checked by analytical flow cytometry. Genomic DNA was isolated from every sorted fraction and measured by UV absorbance on a Nanodrop 2000c. TCR CDR3 regions were amplified from genomic DNA by multiplex PCR using the deep immunoSEQ assay. Extracted genomic DNA from each cell subset was spread evenly across all wells of several immunoSEQ 96-well plates, with each plate serving as a replicate. For sorted subsets, each replicate PCR was loaded with 200 to 250 ng genomic DNA, equivalent to 30,000 to 35,000 T cell genomes. Purified libraries were quantified with a Qubit 3.0 fluorometer, sized on a Bioanalyzer 2100, and re-quantified with the KAPA Library Quantification kit. Every immunoSEQ 96-well plate was sequenced on a dedicated single-read 150-cycle Illumina NextSeq 550 flow cell. The original methods were these. The immunoSEQ output contained only junctional sequences without quality scores, so filtering could not match that applied to full-length reads. To assign V/J genes and CDR3, sequences were annotated against IMGT germline references using PyIR, a Python wrapper for IgBLAST v1.9. Any read was removed if the V/J assignment was weak (E-value above 1e-6), the CDR3 was missing, or the read contained stop codons, out-of-frame junctions, or ambiguous translated residues. V3J clonotypes were defined by identical inferred V gene, J gene, and CDR3 amino acid sequence. To compute the percentage overlap between repertoires, the number of shared unique clonotypes was divided by the size of the smaller repertoire. Three approaches were used to assess repertoire richness: RTK rarefaction, the Chao1 estimator, and Recon v2.1 estimates of unobserved clonotypes. Generation probabilities were computed with OLGA for all TCRbeta clonotypes obtained by the gDNA method from a handful of donors. The clones in this table, taken by TCRdb from immuneACCESS, are in-frame only. Not every clone is retained; where verified, under half of the shortfall comes from an unresolved V gene, and the cause of the rest is unknown. V and J calls and clone size are as listed in that table; D and trimming were resolved from the DNA. The sample has around 2.3 million clones on record, 90% to 97% of them singletons. The biggest ten clones account for around 0.13% of the sample.

Study-wide findings and limitations: Rarefaction of sorted-subset datasets indicated incomplete sequencing despite the large sequencing depth. Sampling was restricted to blood, and TCR repertoires in tissues likely differ from the TCR repertoires found in blood. About 4.5% of naive CD4, 3.5% of naive CD8, 2% to 2.5% of memory CD4, and 0.4% of memory CD8 clonotypes were shared across several donors. Based on pairwise subsampling, the degree of clonotype sharing among donors was expected to be affected by sequencing depth. Naive subsets generally had larger estimated clonotype richness than memory subsets. Compared with non-shared clonotypes, the clonotypes found in all four sorted-subset donors had higher generation probabilities. The genetic and exposure-history diversity represented was limited by the small number of donors.

The specimen sequenced was naive CD4+ T cells sorted from blood. The label giving this sample's cell subset or site can be read as: CD45RA+ positively selected. This receptor was obtained from a man younger than 35 in good health.

The CDR3 region has the sequence CASSEGSGGTDTQYF. The nucleotide sequence reads as follows: TGCGCCAGCAGTGAAGGTAGCGGGGGCACAGATACGCAGTATTTT. The chain uses TRBV10-1 and TRBJ2-3; the junction holds 8 bases that match TRBD2. V trim: 3 bases; J trim: 1 base; unmatched bases: 3. From its cysteine to its phenylalanine, the CDR3 spans 15 amino acids. This entry keeps only the CDR3 DNA: 45 bases, framed from base 1. CDR1 and CDR2, per the germline V gene (reference sequence), are WNHNN and SYGVQD.